This T cell receptor beta chain appears in the sequencing data of a study of control samples from healthy donors and cancer patients. This CDR3 contains 12 residues. Between the trimmed V and J ends, which lost 5 bases and 8 bases, there was a span of 9 bases. Using immunoSEQ multiplex PCR, the repertoire was profiled, and TCRdb retains in-frame clones only, with some absent. The sample consists of about 12,000 clones, about 92% of them appearing once. This receptor was obtained from a man at least 80 years old with lung cancer. The chain joins TRBV12-3 or TRBV12-4 to TRBJ1-4; D call uncertain. The sequenced material came from PBMCs. The CDR3 loop reads CASSPSSEKLFF. The CDR3 DNA reads as TGTGCCAGCAGTCCGTCCTCGGAAAAACTGTTTTTT.